This T cell receptor beta chain is drawn from a study of blood T cell repertoires in COVID-19 (TCRdb year 2020). For the study in its entirety: The collaborator samples originated in the United States, Italy and Spain and spanned the acute and convalescent phases of COVID-19. The material from the prospective study consisted of cDNA or gDNA derived from T cells, B-cell-depleted T cells, or PBMCs. Subjects who had been exposed to COVID-19, were actively infected with it, or had recovered from it provided the deeply sampled blood TCRbeta repertoires that made up the dataset. Where HLA class I and class II types were available, the types were taken from metadata supplied by the sample provider, not from assay-based typing. The repertoires were released in a freely available public database meant as a resource for research on the immune response to SARS-CoV-2. The sample metadata nearly always contained a de-identified subject ID, COVID-19 status, age in years and sex. Samples came from the ongoing ImmuneRACE study (first 160 participants) plus 1,254 subjects from 6 global collaborators. Beyond this particular receptor, the publication reports: The quantity of clinical and demographic metadata differed by source and by participant and was supplied without curation.

Cut back by 5 bases and 6 bases, the V and J ends lie 10 bases apart. CDR1 and CDR2 are read off the germline V gene (reference sequence) as SEHNR and FQNEAQ. Spanning cysteine to phenylalanine, the CDR3 consists of 12 amino acids. The CDR3 DNA has 36 bases and is translated from base 1. In the prospective study, participants were 18 to 89 years old, resided in approximately 25 geographic areas of the United States, and were enrolled through a virtual design. Cohort assignment in the prospective study relied on participant-reported clinical history from a screening survey and a study questionnaire. Recovered participants in ImmuneRACE Cohort 3 were defined by two consecutive negative NP/OP PCR tests, clearance by a healthcare professional, or resolution of symptoms. In the prospective study, mobile phlebotomists collected whole blood, serum and a nasopharyngeal or oropharyngeal swab from each participant. Over a roughly two-month period, participants in the prospective study had the option of providing additional blood draws and questionnaires. Blood samples from the prospective study were shipped frozen or at room temperature prior to DNA extraction.

Turning to this clone: Its antigen is not yet known. Base qualities were left out, and no much larger clone turns up one base away.

TCRbeta CDR3 regions were amplified from genomic DNA using the immunoSEQ Assay, a bias-controlled multiplex PCR. The original methods were these. The number of nucleated cells in each sample was estimated by amplification of reference gene primers within the assay. To quantify the absolute abundance of each unique TCRbeta CDR3 rearrangement, sequence reads were collapsed and filtered. For each sample, productive Simpson clonality was calculated by taking the square root of Simpson's diversity index across productive rearrangements. Here the immuneACCESS table is served through TCRdb, limited to in-frame sequences with V and J called. Missing clones are a known gap in these copies; in checked studies unresolved V genes cover under half, and the rest lacks a known reason. For V, J and clone size, that table is used; D and trimming come from the DNA. The sample table contains about 300,000 clones; only one count was recorded for 75% to 95% of them. The ten largest clones take up roughly 1.1% of the sample.

The sequence was collected from a woman aged 25 to 39 who had recovered from COVID-19. The specimen was PBMCs or T cells enriched from blood (not recorded which). This receptor chain uses TRBV7-9 and TRBJ1-1; the D gene is unclear. The CDR3 protein is CASSKGGAEAFF. The nucleotides are TGTGCCAGCAGCAAGGGAGGTGCTGAAGCTTTCTTT.